This T cell receptor (beta chain) was identified in a study of shared clonotypes between healthy human individuals. Only one count was recorded for this clone. The germline gives CDR1 MDHEN, CDR2 SYDVKM. This CDR3 is 13 amino acids long. The ends lost 4 bases at V and 5 bases at J; junction bases unmatched: 2. Clones were sequenced by immunoSEQ multiplex PCR, and TCRdb holds only the in-frame ones, with some missing. This repertoire shows about 800,000 clones, around 96% found once; its top ten account for over 0.2%. CD45RO-negative, CCR7-selected cells formed the naive CD8 fraction, which excluded terminally differentiated effector memory CD45RA+ cells.

The rearrangement uses TRBV28 and TRBJ2-1, with 7 bases identical to TRBD1. The sample comprised naive CD8+ T cells sorted from blood. The clonotype comes from a man aged 30 to 39 in good health. The CDR3 DNA reads TGTGCCAGCAGTTCGACAGGGAACAATGAGCAGTTCTTC. This gives the protein CASSSTGNNEQFF.